A single sample gave rise to the 31 T cell receptor beta chains below, sequenced in a study of long-term antiretroviral therapy in people with HIV. The immunoSEQ assay was v3.0, run at survey level. Clones were sequenced by immunoSEQ multiplex PCR, and TCRdb holds only the in-frame ones, with some missing. The repertoire holds 19,000 or so clones, with around three quarters as singletons. The sequences come from unsorted PBMCs, collected 0.2 years after starting antiretroviral therapy. Receptors originate from a woman aged 40 to 55 with HIV.

V is TRBV6-1 and J is TRBJ2-7, with D possibly being TRBD1 or TRBD2 (5 bases each). Trimming shortened V by 5 bases and J by 0 bases, and 11 bases separated the two germline ends. Germline CDR1 reads MNHNS; CDR2 reads SASEGT. The CDR3 totals 14 residues. CDR3 in amino acids: CASSPGTYSYEQYF. CDR3 DNA sequence: TGTGCCAGCAGTCCCGGGACGTACTCCTACGAGCAGTACTTC.

V usage is TRBV5-6 and J usage is TRBJ2-1; 8 bases line up with TRBD2. The trim removed 4 bases at V and 1 base at J, leaving 4 bases unmatched. CDR1 is SGHDT, CDR2 YYEEEE, per germline. This CDR3 is built from 15 residues. The CDR3 is CASSPGGGSYNEQFF. DNA for the CDR3: TGTGCCAGCAGCCCCGGGGGGGGGTCCTACAATGAGCAGTTCTTC.

The genes are TRBV19 and TRBJ1-2, with a possible D match to TRBD1 (6 bases). The V gene's germline CDR1 is LNHDA and CDR2 SQIVND (reference sequence). With 3 bases removed from V and 8 bases from J, the gap between germline ends came to 10 bases. The CDR3 consists of 12 residues. The CDR3 nucleotides are TGTGCCAGTAGTATTGGGGGGCGAGGCTACACCTTC. It encodes CASSIGGRGYTF.

With regard to this clone: At one end the junction does not follow the germline gene, possibly because of a read error. The chain is built from TRBV12-5 and TRBJ2-7; no clear D. This CDR3 spans 12 amino acids. The germline V gene has CDR1 LGHNT and CDR2 FRNRAP. DNA for the CDR3: TGTGCTAGTGGTTTGGTTGCGGTCCTTCTCAACTTC. Translation: CASGLVAVLLNF.

The V call is TRBV10-3, the J call TRBJ1-2, with D maybe TRBD1 (6 bases). This CDR3 region has 17 residues. Germline assignment: CDR1 ENHRY and CDR2 SYGVKD. The V end was cut by 4 bases, the J end by 8 bases, with 26 bases between. CDR3 sequence (DNA): TGTGCCATCAGTGGGGTACGGTTTGGGGGCCTTTCAAGGGGCTACACCTTC. It translates to CAISGVRFGGLSRGYTF.

The chain is built from TRBV10-1 and TRBJ1-2; D uncertain. The germline V gene has CDR1 WNHNN and CDR2 SYGVQD (reference sequence). This CDR3 is built from 15 residues. Trimming stripped 9 bases from V and 4 bases from J, with 21 bases between. The CDR3 nucleotides read TGCGCCAGATATCTCCCGCCGGTTAAGGGCTATGGCTACACCTTC. Residues: CARYLPPVKGYGYTF.

This clone came up a few times. J is TRBJ2-2 and V is TRBV7-9; TRBD2 matches 12 bases. The CDR3 length is 16 residues. V lost 2 bases to trimming and J lost 6 bases; unmatched junction nucleotides: 4. The germline V gene encodes CDR1 SEHNR and CDR2 FQNEAQ (reference sequence). CDR3 amino acids: CASSLRLAGVAGELFF. For the CDR3, the DNA is TGTGCCAGCAGCTTAAGACTAGCGGGAGTTGCCGGGGAGCTGTTTTTT.

J is TRBJ1-1 and V is TRBV19; TRBD1 matches at 7 bases. V lost 6 bases, J lost 4 bases, and 8 bases stayed unmatched. The CDR3 sequence is 14 residues long. CDR1 LNHDA and CDR2 SQIVND come from the germline V gene (reference sequence). The CDR3 nucleotides read TGTGCCAGTAGCCAAATACAGGGGATCACTGAAGCTTTCTTT. This encodes CASSQIQGITEAFF.

This chain links TRBV30 with TRBJ2-3; possibly TRBD1 for D (5 bases). CDR3 length: 13 amino acids. Per germline, CDR1 GTSNPN and CDR2 SVGIG (reference sequence). Trimming left V 2 bases short and J 3 bases short, with 9 bases between. This CDR3 is CAWSPTGTDTQYF. CDR3 DNA sequence: TGTGCCTGGAGTCCTACAGGTACAGATACGCAGTATTTT.

The CDR3 nucleotides are TGTGCCAGTAGTAATGGGGTGGGTTCAATGGTAGACACAGATACGCAGTATTTT. Translation: CASSNGVGSMVDTDTQYF. The V gene is TRBV19, the J gene TRBJ2-3; no definite D call. V gave up 4 bases and J gave up 2 bases, with 22 bases separating them. The CDR3 covers 18 residues. Germline V gene lookup returns CDR1 LNHDA and CDR2 SQIVND (reference sequence).

This clone was observed a few times. The V call is TRBV7-9, the J call TRBJ1-2; TRBD1 is a possible D gene (5 bases). There are 13 residues in the CDR3. Per the germline V gene, CDR1 is SEHNR and CDR2 is FQNEAQ (reference sequence). CDR3 protein: CGWTDRPGDGYTF. The DNA of the CDR3 is TGTGGCTGGACGGACCGCCCGGGGGATGGCTACACCTTC.

The V gene is TRBV6-5, the J gene TRBJ1-6, with TRBD1 identical over 9 bases. The CDR3 is made up of 14 amino acids. J gave up 9 bases and V 4 bases, and 4 bases lay outside the gene matches. CDR1 is MNHEY and CDR2 is SVGAGI in the germline V gene. The CDR3 protein is CASSFWTGASPLHF. In nucleotides, the CDR3 is TGTGCCAGCAGTTTTTGGACAGGGGCTTCACCCCTCCACTTT.

This clone was picked up one time. The rearrangement uses TRBV2 and TRBJ1-1, with D unclear. The germline V gene has CDR1 SNHLY and CDR2 FYNNEI. The CDR3 totals 12 residues. V lost 6 bases and J lost 7, with 12 bases in between. CDR3 bases: TGTGCCAGCAGGGCAGTACCCATTGAAGCTTTCTTT. It yields the protein CASRAVPIEAFF.

The CDR3, as DNA: TGCGCCAGCAGCCTCGGGACAGGGAACAATCAGCCCCAGCATTTT. Residues: CASSLGTGNNQPQHF. The chain carries TRBV5-1 and TRBJ1-5, with 9 nucleotides matching TRBD1. The CDR3 runs to 15 residues. Trimming cost V 4 bases and J 3 bases; bases outside gene matches: 5. Germline-derived CDR1 and CDR2 are SGHRS and YFSETQ.

The chain combines TRBV2 with TRBJ2-7, with TRBD1 identical over 10 bases. V was clipped by 4 bases and J by 3 bases; unmatched bases: 3. This CDR3 is 14 amino acids long. The germline CDR1 and CDR2 sequences are SNHLY and FYNNEI. CDR3 protein: CASSGTGGLYEQYF. CDR3 in DNA: TGTGCCAGCAGTGGGACAGGGGGTCTCTACGAGCAGTACTTC.

This clone was observed a single time. V gene TRBV5-4 combines with J gene TRBJ1-2, with D possibly being TRBD1 (6 bases). Germline V gene data show CDR1 as SGHNT and CDR2 as YYREEE (reference sequence). V was pared by 1 base and J by 2 bases, with 9 bases between. The CDR3 runs 14 residues. CDR3 nucleotide sequence: TGTGCCAGCAGCTTGAAGGGGGGGAACTATGGCTACACCTTC. Translating it yields CASSLKGGNYGYTF.

This clone has just a few counts. V gene TRBV5-1 combines with J gene TRBJ1-1; D is unclear. Trimming removed 2 bases from V and 1 base from J, with 12 bases in between. The CDR3 contains 15 residues. Germline CDR1 reads SGHRS; CDR2 reads YFSETQ. The CDR3 coding sequence is TGCGCCAGCAGCTTCCCCGGTGTAAAGAACACTGAAGCTTTCTTT. This translates into CASSFPGVKNTEAFF. Drawing the rest from reference TRBV5-1 and TRBJ1-1, the complete variable domain is KAGVTQTPRYLIKTRGQQVTLSCSPISGHRSVSWYQQTPGQGLQFLFEYFSETQRNKGNFPGRFSGRQFSNSRSEMNVSTLELGDSALYLCASSFPGVKNTEAFFGQGTRLTVV.

The CDR3 loop is CASSVVPRGTGELFF. CDR3 coding DNA: TGTGCCAGCAGCGTAGTTCCTAGAGGGACCGGGGAGCTGTTTTTT. This chain uses TRBV9 with TRBJ2-2; maybe TRBD2 (5 bases). The germline V and J ends were trimmed by 0 bases and 5 bases, with 11 bases remaining between them. Per the germline V gene, CDR1 is SGDLS and CDR2 is YYNGEE. The CDR3 consists of 15 residues.

The V and J genes are TRBV19 and TRBJ1-1, with 7 nucleotides matching TRBD1. The CDR3 contains 13 residues. Germline V lookup: CDR1 LNHDA, CDR2 SQIVND (reference sequence). V lost 3 bases to trimming and J lost 6 bases; unmatched junction nucleotides: 4. The CDR3 DNA reads TGTGCCAGTAGTATGATGCAGGGGGCTGAAGCTTTCTTT. It specifies CASSMMQGAEAFF.

The chain combines TRBV5-4 with TRBJ2-1; D is uncertain. The V end was cut by 3 bases, the J end by 10 bases, with 11 bases between. Germline CDR1 is SGHNT and CDR2 is YYREEE (reference sequence). The CDR3 spans 12 residues. The CDR3 DNA follows: TGTGCCAGCAGCTGGGGTTTTCGAGAGCAGTTCTTC. Translated, it gives CASSWGFREQFF.

The chain employs TRBV5-1 and TRBJ1-2; D remains ambiguous. CDR1 SGHRS and CDR2 YFSETQ come from the germline V gene. The V and J ends lost 4 bases and 6 bases respectively, with 10 bases between them. The CDR3 sequence is 12 residues long. The chain's CDR3 is CASSKTADGYTF. The CDR3 coding sequence is TGCGCCAGCAGCAAGACCGCGGATGGCTACACCTTC.

The sample holds a few counts of this clone. The chain combines TRBV7-9 with TRBJ2-3, with 9 bases lining up with TRBD1. Germline V gene sequence: CDR1 SEHNR, CDR2 FQNEAQ (reference sequence). This CDR3 has 14 amino acids. J lost 5 bases, V lost 5 bases, and 5 bases had no gene match. CDR3 loop: CASSLQGARDTQYF. The CDR3 bases are TGTGCCAGCAGCCTACAGGGGGCCCGAGATACGCAGTATTTT. The full variable domain, rest sourced from reference TRBV7-9 and TRBJ2-3, is DTGVSQNPRHKITKRGQNVTFRCDPISEHNRLYWYRQTLGQGPEFLTYFQNEAQLEKSRLLSDRFSAERPKGSFSTLEIQRTEQGDSAMYLCASSLQGARDTQYFGPGTRLTVL.

The chain employs TRBV5-5 and TRBJ1-2; no firm D call. This CDR3 has 13 residues. Trimming stripped 6 bases from V and 13 bases from J, with 22 bases between. Germline values: CDR1 SGHKS, CDR2 YYEKEE (reference sequence). This CDR3 is CASTRRAGPGSTF. The CDR3 bases are TGTGCCAGCACCAGAAGGGCAGGCCCGGGGAGCACCTTC.

The chain carries TRBV7-9 and TRBJ2-3, with D possibly being TRBD1 or TRBD2 (5 bases each). V dropped 2 bases and J dropped 3 bases, with 9 bases sitting between them. The CDR3 is made up of 14 amino acids. Germline V gene data show CDR1 as SEHNR and CDR2 as FQNEAQ (reference sequence). In DNA, the CDR3 is TGTGCCAGCAGCTTATTCTGGGGGACAGATACGCAGTATTTT. It yields the protein CASSLFWGTDTQYF.

The chain is built from TRBV19 and TRBJ1-5; a weak D match, TRBD1 (5 bases). Trimming removed 4 bases from V and 1 base from J, with 14 bases in between. Germline values: CDR1 LNHDA, CDR2 SQIVND (reference sequence). The CDR3 consists of 16 residues. This CDR3 is CASSTIREGSNQPQHF. DNA for the CDR3: TGTGCCAGTAGTACTATCAGGGAGGGAAGCAATCAGCCCCAGCATTTT.

This chain uses TRBV10-3 with TRBJ2-1, with D uncertain. The CDR3 spans 14 residues. V gave up 0 bases and J gave up 3 bases, with 6 bases separating them. The germline V gene has CDR1 ENHRY and CDR2 SYGVKD. CDR3 region: CAISESWDYNEQFF. The CDR3 coding sequence is TGTGCCATCAGTGAGTCCTGGGACTACAATGAGCAGTTCTTC.

This clone has only one observation. The chain recombines TRBV7-9 with TRBJ1-2; TRBD1 is a possible D gene (6 bases). The CDR3 has 14 amino acids. Deletions cut 2 bases from V and 4 bases from J, with 11 bases between. CDR1 and CDR2 from the germline V gene are SEHNR and FQNEAQ (reference sequence). In nucleotides, the CDR3 is TGTGCCAGCAGCTTATTTGGGGGCCCCTATGGCTACACCTTC. The encoded protein is CASSLFGGPYGYTF.

This chain uses TRBV10-3 with TRBJ2-3; 13 bases map to TRBD2. V lost 10 bases and J lost 6; bases outside the gene matches: 7. Germline V gene sequence: CDR1 ENHRY, CDR2 SYGVKD. The CDR3 consists of 14 residues. The CDR3 region has the DNA TGTGCCACCCAGGGACTAGCGGGGTTTGATACGCAGTATTTT. Its translation: CATQGLAGFDTQYF.

The J gene is TRBJ2-2, the V gene TRBV19; 9 nucleotides agree with TRBD2. The germline gives CDR1 LNHDA, CDR2 SQIVND (reference sequence). The CDR3 consists of 14 residues. After removal of 10 bases from V and 4 bases from J, the junction contained 7 bases not matched to a gene. The CDR3 sequence is CATSSGEPTGELFF. CDR3 nucleotide sequence: TGTGCCACATCTAGCGGGGAGCCCACCGGGGAGCTGTTTTTT.

The chain couples TRBV10-1 to TRBJ2-2; D not resolved. The CDR3 has 13 residues. Germline V lookup: CDR1 WNHNN, CDR2 SYGVQD (reference sequence). V gave up 10 bases and J gave up 0 bases, with 9 bases separating them. CDR3 loop: CATSTPNTGELFF. The CDR3 DNA reads as TGCGCCACTTCGACACCGAACACCGGGGAGCTGTTTTTT.

The chain joins TRBV30 to TRBJ1-1; a weak D match, TRBD1 (5 bases). The CDR3 is 14 residues long. The germline V gene has CDR1 GTSNPN and CDR2 SVGIG (reference sequence). Trimming stripped 0 bases from V and 5 bases from J, with 13 bases between. CDR3 region: CAWSVEGIGTEAFF. The CDR3 DNA is TGTGCCTGGAGTGTAGAGGGGATCGGGACTGAAGCTTTCTTT.